The clone carrying this T cell receptor beta chain came up a few times. Specified time point: pre-sensitization, week 0. As to treatment: therapeutic diphenylcyclopropenone sensitization with weekly scalp DPC. The data originate from a study of human T cells and chemical hapten exposure. In the authors' workflow: Samples contained a median of roughly 93,000 TCRs, with a range of 23,224 to 690,600. TCRdb ran MiXCR on the RACE reads and lists one entry per CDR3 protein. TCRdb, not the original authors, processed these V and J calls. The table records 350,000 to 400,000 distinct CDR3 sequences, 4.5% to 5.5% of them present only once. This TCR derives from a woman aged 45-65 years with alopecia areata. Some clones in this sample may be carry-over from other donors' samples. The sequences come from whole blood, collected in connection with sensitization to the hapten diphenylcyclopropenone (DPC).

For the CDR3, the DNA is TGCGCCAGCAGCCCGAGGCGGGGGGTTCGCGATGGCTACACCTTC. Amino acids: CASSPRRGVRDGYTF. The gene calls are TRBV4-1 and TRBJ1-2; the D gene is possibly TRBD1 (5 bases). The CDR3 covers 15 residues. The ends were cut back, 4 bases at V and 6 bases at J, with 18 bases in the middle. Germline CDR1 MGHRA, CDR2 YSYEKL.